The source of this T cell receptor (beta chain) is a study of control samples from healthy donors and cancer patients. The table came from immunoSEQ multiplex PCR; TCRdb's copy has only in-frame clones and leaves some out. The sample lists about 100,000 clones; less than 90% were seen once. The receptor's source is a woman aged 45-65 years in good health. Sequencing was performed on blood.

The CDR3 sequence is CASSYQADYGYTF. The CDR3, as DNA: TGTGCCAGCAGTTACCAGGCAGACTATGGCTACACCTTC. This rearrangement joins TRBV6-5 to TRBJ1-2, with D uncertain. Germline V gene lookup returns CDR1 MNHEY and CDR2 SVGAGI. The CDR3 length is 13 residues. The germline V and J ends were trimmed by 2 bases and 3 bases, with 7 bases remaining between them.